These 22 T cell receptor beta chains were all obtained from the same sample, sequenced in a study of cytomegalovirus exposure and HLA in healthy donors. Using immunoSEQ multiplex PCR, the repertoire was profiled, and TCRdb retains in-frame clones only, with some absent. The profile shows 65,000 to 80,000 clones, approximately 95% of them singletons. Specimen: PBMCs. Source of these receptors: a woman between 18 and 30 years old in good health and CMV-seropositive.

The chain joins TRBV6-5 to TRBJ2-7; 8 bases fit TRBD1. CDR1 MNHEY and CDR2 SVGAGI come from the germline V gene. This CDR3 has 14 residues. V gave up 6 bases and J gave up 6 bases; unmatched junction bases: 10. The CDR3 loop reads CASSNRDRFSEQYF. DNA for the CDR3: TGTGCCAGCAGCAACCGGGACAGGTTCAGCGAGCAGTACTTC.

This sequence joins TRBV6-5 and TRBJ2-5, with D maybe TRBD2 (5 bases). Germline lookup yields CDR1 MNHEY and CDR2 SVGAGI. The V end lost 1 base, the J end lost 3 bases, and 6 bases lay between the germline ends. CDR3 length: 13 residues. CDR3 sequence (DNA): TGTGCCAGCAGTTACTTCGGGGAAGAGACCCAGTACTTC. Translating it yields CASSYFGEETQYF.

The chain links TRBV7-2 to TRBJ2-1; D unclear. CDR1 SGHTA and CDR2 FQGNSA come from the germline V gene. The CDR3 is made up of 16 amino acids. The V end was cut by 6 bases, the J end by 7 bases, with 22 bases between. As DNA, the CDR3 is TGTGCCAGCAGGCCAGACACGAGCCAGAACGGAAATGAGCAGTTCTTC. This encodes CASRPDTSQNGNEQFF. The variable domain in full, completed from reference TRBV7-2 and TRBJ2-1, reads GAGVSQSPSNKVTEKGKDVELRCDPISGHTALYWYRQSLGQGLEFLIYFQGNSAPDKSGLPSDRFSAERTGGSVSTLTIQRTQQEDSAVYLCASRPDTSQNGNEQFFGPGTRLTVL.

This chain connects TRBV28 to TRBJ1-5; no firm D call. Per germline, CDR1 MDHEN and CDR2 SYDVKM. V was pared by 9 bases and J by 1 base, with 7 bases between. CDR3 length equals 12 residues. The DNA of the CDR3 is TGTGCCAGTTTAGAGAGCAATCAGCCCCAGCATTTT. Protein product: CASLESNQPQHF.

This clone was seen a single time. V gene TRBV9 combines with J gene TRBJ1-2; 9 positions agree with TRBD1. There are 16 residues in the CDR3. Germline CDR1 reads SGDLS; CDR2 reads YYNGEE. Trimming removed 0 bases from V and 4 bases from J; junction bases left unmatched: 7. CDR3 amino acids: CASSVGGDREPYGYTF. The CDR3 coding sequence is TGTGCCAGCAGCGTAGGGGGGGACAGGGAGCCCTATGGCTACACCTTC.

V and J are TRBV28 and TRBJ2-5; 8 bases are a match to TRBD2. CDR1 MDHEN and CDR2 SYDVKM come from the germline V gene. Trimming at V came to 4 bases and at J to 2 bases, leaving 6 bases not matched to a gene. The CDR3 covers 15 residues. CDR3 region: CASSWLLAGQETQYF. The DNA of the CDR3 is TGTGCCAGCAGTTGGCTTTTAGCGGGACAAGAGACCCAGTACTTC.

The rearrangement links TRBV5-1 to TRBJ1-1; 8 bases map to TRBD1. Germline CDR1 SGHRS, CDR2 YFSETQ. The CDR3 is 16 amino acids. The ends lost 5 bases at V and 4 bases at J; junction bases unmatched: 13. CDR3: CASRIRAGGDGTEAFF. The CDR3, as DNA: TGCGCCAGCAGAATTCGGGCAGGGGGCGACGGCACTGAAGCTTTCTTT. Looking up the rest from reference TRBV5-1 and TRBJ1-1 gives the full variable domain: KAGVTQTPRYLIKTRGQQVTLSCSPISGHRSVSWYQQTPGQGLQFLFEYFSETQRNKGNFPGRFSGRQFSNSRSEMNVSTLELGDSALYLCASRIRAGGDGTEAFFGQGTRLTVV.

This chain links TRBV21-1 with TRBJ2-3; TRBD2, the D gene given by the table, was not confirmed from the DNA. TRBV21-1 corresponds to a pseudogene. The CDR3 contains 18 residues. The CDR3 reads CASSKGAGGPMSTDTQYF. The CDR3 coding sequence is TGTGCCAGCAGCAAAGGAGCGGGGGGGCCGATGAGCACAGATACGCAGTATTTT.

The CDR3 reads CASSTQSSYNSPLHF. The DNA for the CDR3 is TGTGCCAGCAGCACACAGAGCTCCTATAATTCACCCCTCCACTTT. The chain has TRBV6-6 and TRBJ1-6; D is unclear. The V end was cut by 6 bases, the J end by 0 bases, with 9 bases between. CDR1 and CDR2 (germline): MNHNY, SVGAGI (reference sequence). The CDR3 length is 15 residues.

V usage is TRBV9 and J usage is TRBJ2-7; 10 bases align to TRBD1. Germline assignment: CDR1 SGDLS and CDR2 YYNGEE. The V and J ends lost 7 bases and 5 bases, in that order; junction bases with no gene match: 9. The CDR3 extends over 14 amino acids. The CDR3 coding sequence is TGTGCCAGCGGCGGGGGACAGGGGCAGGACGAGCAGTACTTC. Protein sequence: CASGGGQGQDEQYF.

The genes are TRBV6-6 and TRBJ2-2; D may be TRBD2 (6 bases). CDR3 length: 15 amino acids. Germline V CDR1 and CDR2: MNHNY, SVGAGI (reference sequence). V was pared by 4 bases and J by 3 bases, with 12 bases between. The CDR3 loop reads CASSWSTGDTGELFF. CDR3 DNA sequence: TGTGCCAGCAGTTGGAGCACGGGGGACACCGGGGAGCTGTTTTTT.

V is TRBV7-9 and J is TRBJ1-2; maybe TRBD1 (5 bases). Germline CDR1 SEHNR, CDR2 FQNEAQ (reference sequence). V dropped 1 base and J dropped 4 bases, with 10 bases sitting between them. This CDR3 region has 14 residues. CDR3 region: CASSLGGAPYGYTF. The CDR3, as DNA: TGTGCCAGCAGCTTAGGCGGGGCGCCCTATGGCTACACCTTC.

This chain joins TRBV7-9 and TRBJ2-7, with TRBD2 matching 14 bases. The CDR3 is 19 residues long. The germline V gene has CDR1 SEHNR and CDR2 FQNEAQ (reference sequence). With V trimmed by 5 bases and J by 4 bases, 16 bases remained unmatched. The CDR3: CASSPRGTSGGKGNYEQYF. The CDR3 bases are TGTGCCAGCAGCCCAAGAGGGACTAGCGGGGGAAAGGGAAATTACGAGCAGTACTTC. Combining the CDR3 with reference TRBV7-9 and TRBJ2-7 gives the whole variable domain DTGVSQNPRHKITKRGQNVTFRCDPISEHNRLYWYRQTLGQGPEFLTYFQNEAQLEKSRLLSDRFSAERPKGSFSTLEIQRTEQGDSAMYLCASSPRGTSGGKGNYEQYFGPGTRLTVT.

This rearrangement joins TRBV6-1 to TRBJ2-7, with 7 bases that match TRBD1. The V segment lost 6 bases and the J segment 0 bases; nucleotides outside the gene matches: 8. CDR3 length: 15 amino acids. The germline CDR1 and CDR2 sequences are MNHNS and SASEGT. Here the CDR3 DNA reads TGTGCCAGCAGGGACCTGGGACAGAGCTCCTACGAGCAGTACTTC. This translates into CASRDLGQSSYEQYF.

V is TRBV7-8 and J is TRBJ2-5; 13 nucleotides line up with TRBD2. With 3 bases clipped from V and 9 bases from J, the junction kept 10 bases outside the gene matches. Germline loops: CDR1 SGHVS, CDR2 FQNEAQ. CDR3 length equals 16 residues. Written as DNA, the CDR3 is TGTGCCAGCAGCTTGACCCCACTAGCGGGGGGGCAGGCCCAGTACTTC. This encodes CASSLTPLAGGQAQYF.

The chain carries TRBV7-9 and TRBJ1-6; no definite D call. Germline V CDR1 and CDR2: SEHNR, FQNEAQ (reference sequence). CDR3 length equals 14 residues. Deletions cut 5 bases from V and 10 bases from J, with 15 bases between. The CDR3 reads CASSRQQTRSPLHF. The CDR3 DNA is TGTGCCAGCAGCCGCCAACAGACACGCTCACCCCTCCACTTT. The whole variable domain, remainder taken from reference TRBV7-9 and TRBJ1-6, is DTGVSQNPRHKITKRGQNVTFRCDPISEHNRLYWYRQTLGQGPEFLTYFQNEAQLEKSRLLSDRFSAERPKGSFSTLEIQRTEQGDSAMYLCASSRQQTRSPLHFGNGTRLTVT.

V usage is TRBV27 and J usage is TRBJ2-1, with TRBD1 identical over 7 bases. The CDR3 length is 12 residues. Germline V gene sequence: CDR1 MNHEY, CDR2 SMNVEV (reference sequence). V shed 5 bases, J shed 12 bases, and the junction held 7 bases outside the gene matches. CDR3 sequence (DNA): TGTGCCAGCAGTGACAGGGTACTTGCGCAGTTCTTC. It codes for CASSDRVLAQFF.

J is TRBJ2-7 and V is TRBV28, with 10 bases identical to TRBD1. The CDR3 covers 20 residues. Germline lookup yields CDR1 MDHEN and CDR2 SYDVKM. With 5 bases clipped from V and 0 bases from J, the junction kept 19 bases outside the gene matches. As DNA, the CDR3 is TGTGCCAGCAGTCGGGGGGGGTACGGTACGGGACAGGGGCCCTCCTACGAGCAGTACTTC. Its translation: CASSRGGYGTGQGPSYEQYF. The whole variable domain, filled in from reference TRBV28 and TRBJ2-7, reads DVKVTQSSRYLVKRTGEKVFLECVQDMDHENMFWYRQDPGLGLRLIYFSYDVKMKEKGDIPEGYSVSREKKERFSLILESASTNQTSMYLCASSRGGYGTGQGPSYEQYFGPGTRLTVT.

This clone was counted a few times. J is TRBJ1-5 and V is TRBV6-1; possibly TRBD1 for D (5 bases). The CDR3 consists of 14 residues. Germline-derived CDR1 and CDR2 are MNHNS and SASEGT. Trimming cost V 5 bases and J 6 bases, with 14 bases left between them. CDR3 sequence reads: CASSLDWGGQPQHF. DNA for the CDR3: TGTGCCAGCAGTCTAGATTGGGGGGGTCAGCCCCAGCATTTT.

The rearrangement joins TRBV30 to TRBJ2-5; 11 bases line up with TRBD2. V lost 0 bases and J lost 3; bases outside the gene matches: 6. Germline assignment: CDR1 GTSNPN and CDR2 SVGIG (reference sequence). The CDR3 consists of 16 residues. The CDR3 DNA reads TGTGCCTGGAGTGTCCCCGGGACTAGCGGTGAAGAGACCCAGTACTTC. Residues: CAWSVPGTSGEETQYF.

J is TRBJ2-7 and V is TRBV5-4, with TRBD2 matching over 13 bases. Per the germline V gene, CDR1 is SGHNT and CDR2 is YYREEE (reference sequence). After removal of 2 bases from V and 3 bases from J, the junction contained 5 bases not matched to a gene. The CDR3 is 16 residues long. In nucleotides, the CDR3 is TGTGCCAGCAGCTTAAAACTAGCGGGAGGGGGCTACGAGCAGTACTTC. As protein: CASSLKLAGGGYEQYF.

The DNA for the CDR3 is TGTGCCAGCAGCTTAGACGGAGAGACCTATAATTCACCCCTCCACTTT. This translates into CASSLDGETYNSPLHF. The chain employs TRBV7-9 and TRBJ1-6; D remains unclear. The germline gives CDR1 SEHNR, CDR2 FQNEAQ (reference sequence). Trimming cost V 1 base and J 2 bases, with 9 bases left between them. This CDR3 region has 16 residues.